These T cell receptor beta chains were read from a single sample in a study of T cells in Graves' hyperthyroidism and ophthalmopathy. From the multiplex PCR reads, TCRdb called clonotypes with MiXCR, one entry per CDR3 protein. Of 490,000 or so distinct CDR3 sequences listed, 40% to 50% are singletons. The sample consisted of peripheral blood or thyroid tissue (not recorded which). Receptor source: an adult woman with Graves' disease, either hyperthyroidism or ophthalmopathy (not recorded which). Each CDR3 is given with its conserved first and last residue. A D gene is named only where the DNA matches it firmly. Only some rows state a clone size, as once, few, many or a class for expanded clones.

TRBV25-1	14	NA	TRBJ2-7	few	CASSEEGARGFQYF	TGTGCCAGCAGTGAAGAGGGGGCGCGGGGATTTCAGTACTTC
TRBV5-1	17	NA	TRBJ1-4	few	CASSRGGGRPTNEKLFF	TGCGCCAGCAGCCGGGGGGGGGGAAGGCCGACTAATGAAAAACTGTTTTTT
TRBV7-2	15	TRBD1	TRBJ1-2	NA	CASSPLTGPIYGYTF	TGTGCCAGCTCACCCTTGACAGGGCCGATCTATGGCTACACCTTC
TRBV7-6	13	NA	TRBJ1-3	NA	CASSLGRLDTIYF	TGTGCCAGCAGCTTGGGACGCCTGGACACCATATATTTT
TRBV20-1	12	NA	TRBJ1-5	NA	CSARGGSEPQHF	TGCAGTGCTAGGGGGGGTAGTGAGCCCCAGCATTTT
TRBV12-3/TRBV12-4	12	TRBD2	TRBJ2-7	few	CASSLTSYEQCF	TGTGCCAGCAGTTTGACTAGCTACGAGCAGTGCTTC
TRBV11-1	14	TRBD1	TRBJ2-5	many	CASSLGQGWETQYF	TGTGCCAGCAGCTTAGGACAGGGCTGGGAGACCCAGTACTTC
TRBV29-1	14	NA	TRBJ1-3	many	CSVRDPTSGNTIYF	TGCAGCGTTAGGGACCCCACCTCTGGAAACACCATATATTTT
TRBV12-3/TRBV12-4	14	NA	TRBJ1-2	NA	CASSLTGVGFGYTF	TGTGCCAGCAGCCTCACCGGAGTGGGGTTTGGCTACACCTTC
TRBV5-1	13	NA	TRBJ2-7	NA	CASSTTGQYEQYF	TGCGCCAGCAGCACCACAGGGCAGTACGAGCAGTACTTC
TRBV3-1	14	NA	TRBJ1-5	NA	CASSQAQGQGPQHF	TGTGCCAGCAGCCAAGCACAGGGACAAGGGCCCCAGCATTTT
TRBV7-9	14	NA	TRBJ1-2	NA	CASSSDGGIYGYTF	TGTGCCAGCAGCTCTGACGGGGGTATCTATGGCTACACCTTC
TRBV29-1	12	NA	TRBJ1-2	many	CSVFDRNYGYTF	TGCAGCGTTTTTGACAGAAACTATGGCTACACCTTC
TRBV25-1	12	NA	TRBJ1-2	NA	CASSGFLDGYTF	TGTGCCAGCAGCGGATTTCTAGATGGCTACACCTTC
TRBV6-1	14	NA	TRBJ2-2	NA	CASSEQRTAGELFF	TGTGCCAGCAGTGAACAACGGACAGCCGGGGAGCTGTTTTTT
TRBV4-1	14	NA	TRBJ1-4	many	CASSQEENLGKLFF	TGCGCCAGCAGCCAAGAAGAAAACTTAGGGAAACTGTTTTTT
TRBV29-1	16	TRBD2	TRBJ2-2	NA	CSVSTRTSGSAGELFF	TGCAGCGTTTCTACCAGGACTAGCGGGAGCGCCGGGGAGCTGTTTTTT
TRBV5-1	15	NA	TRBJ1-6	many	CASSLDPGNNSPLHF	TGCGCCAGCAGCTTGGACCCGGGGAATAATTCACCCCTCCACTTT
TRBV20-1	15	NA	TRBJ2-2	many	CSAREQGGHTGELFF	TGCAGTGCTAGAGAACAGGGTGGTCACACCGGGGAGCTGTTTTTT
TRBV19	15	NA	TRBJ2-2	many	CASSIRTDHTGELFF	TGTGCCAGTAGTATACGGACAGACCACACCGGGGAGCTGTTTTTT
TRBV29-1	12	TRBD1	TRBJ2-2	many	CSVGQGGGELFF	TGCAGCGTGGGACAGGGAGGCGGGGAGCTGTTTTTT
TRBV19	12	NA	TRBJ1-3	many	CASNSSGNTIYF	TGTGCCAGTAACTCCTCTGGAAACACCATATATTTT
TRBV3-1	16	NA	TRBJ2-5	NA	CASSQDRNYPQETQYF	TGTGCCAGCAGCCAAGATAGGAACTACCCCCAAGAGACCCAGTACTTC
TRBV15	15	TRBD1	TRBJ1-1	NA	CATSRVGQGYTEAFF	TGTGCCACCAGCAGAGTAGGACAGGGCTACACTGAAGCTTTCTTT
TRBV29-1	8	NA	TRBJ1-1	NA	CSVTGAFF	TGCAGCGTTACGGGAGCTTTCTTT
TRBV12-3/TRBV12-4	14	TRBD1	TRBJ1-5	NA	CASTADRLNQPQHF	TGTGCCAGCACTGCGGACAGGCTGAATCAGCCCCAGCATTTT
TRBV7-2	15	NA	TRBJ1-3	many	CASSLELRSGNTIYF	TGTGCCAGCAGCTTAGAACTCCGTTCTGGAAACACCATATATTTT
TRBV7-9	17	TRBD2	TRBJ2-2	NA	CASSLVLAGYSTGELFF	TGTGCCAGCAGCTTGGTACTAGCGGGGTATTCCACCGGGGAGCTGTTTTTT